This TCR beta chain emerged from a study of blood T cell repertoires in COVID-19. The overall study: Sample material is recorded as cDNA or gDNA derived from T cells, B-cell-depleted T cells, or PBMCs.

The protocol was immunoSEQ multiplex PCR, while the TCRdb copy is restricted to in-frame clones and leaves out a portion. The sample holds around 30,000 clones, around 80% seen once. The CDR3 sequence is 15 residues long. The V gene's germline CDR1 is MNHEY and CDR2 SVGAGI. Trimming pared 6 bases from V and 2 bases from J, leaving 14 bases between. The chain combines TRBV6-5 with TRBJ1-3; D may be TRBD1 (5 bases). This receptor was identified in an elderly man with active or convalescent COVID-19. Sample: peripheral blood. CDR3 loop: CASSPWGRAGNTIYF. CDR3 coding DNA: TGTGCCAGCAGCCCCTGGGGGAGGGCTGGAAACACCATATATTTT.